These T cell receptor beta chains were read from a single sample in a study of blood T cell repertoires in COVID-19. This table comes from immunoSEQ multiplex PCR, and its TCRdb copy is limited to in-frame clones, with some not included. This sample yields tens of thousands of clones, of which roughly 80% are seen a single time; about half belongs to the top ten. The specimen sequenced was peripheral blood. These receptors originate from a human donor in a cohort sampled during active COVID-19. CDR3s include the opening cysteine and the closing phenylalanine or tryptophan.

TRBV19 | CASTRAPRGNQPQHF
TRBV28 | CASRYQGNQPQHF
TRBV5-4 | CASSLGGRRNEKLFF
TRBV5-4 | CASSRTVQNTEAFF
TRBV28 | CASSLSQTGEREKLFF
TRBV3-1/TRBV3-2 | CASSRLQGNEQYF
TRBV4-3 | CASSQDRIAEQYF
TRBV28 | CASSPWGQGFNQPQHF
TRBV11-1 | CASSFTGGHEQYF
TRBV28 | CASSGPSGRETQYF
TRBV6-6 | CASSYSMAQGVTQYF
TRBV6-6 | CASRPDRGYAGELFF
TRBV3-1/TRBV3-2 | CASSLGLAFYEQYF
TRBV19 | CASSPTGWRLNTEAFF
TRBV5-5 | CASSLEGRGETQYF
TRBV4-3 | CASSHDSGANSPLHF
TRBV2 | CASSEGDRVGTDTQYF
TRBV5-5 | CASSLGASGRFYNEQFF
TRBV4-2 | CASSQELGRRYGYTF
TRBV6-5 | CASSRGGSSYNEQFF
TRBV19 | CASSGIRDRELFF
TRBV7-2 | CASSLVAGDSTGELFF
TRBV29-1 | CSVEEFSRGAGNTIYF
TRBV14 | CASSPWGGVGTEAFF
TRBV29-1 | CSVSRDSSGANVLTF
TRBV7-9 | CASSPHAYEQYF
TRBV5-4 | CASSFYSGSFTDTQYF
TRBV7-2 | CASSLGAGAVDTQYF
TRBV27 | CASSKRDATDTQYF
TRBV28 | CASSLLEERTEAFF
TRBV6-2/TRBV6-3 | CASSSYRAGEQFF
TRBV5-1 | CASSLGDRAEKLFF
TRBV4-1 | CASSHARGGRIQETQYF
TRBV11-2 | CASISQGGVGYEQYF
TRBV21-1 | CASSLPSRGAPTDEQFF
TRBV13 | CASSLGLDIGNGYTF
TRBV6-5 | CASSYSGGSNQPQHF
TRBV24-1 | CATSDSGSLNTEAFF
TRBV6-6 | CASSPPQAASYEQYF
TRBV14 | CASSPQTGTSGFWKSYNEQFF
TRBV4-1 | CASSQGQGGSYEQYF
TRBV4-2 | CASSQGSTVQETQYF
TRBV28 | CASSSARGYTF
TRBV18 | CASSPSRDRFNEQYF
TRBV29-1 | CSVEGALVAEEQETQYF
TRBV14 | CASSQDRGTGLQETQYF
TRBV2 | CASSAERTSGLNEQFF
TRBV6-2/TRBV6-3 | CASSYLRTATGELFF